This T cell receptor (beta chain) was captured by sequencing in a study of blood T cells in healthy people across ages. The CDR3 extends over 13 amino acids. Germline CDR1 reads MGHRA; CDR2 reads YSYEKL. V lost 6 bases to trimming and J lost 11 bases, with 19 bases between them. Study-wide results and caveats: TCR beta diversity correlated strongly with naive T cell percentage. Long-lived donors carried more naive CD4+ cells and greater diversity than aged donors. Leaving the PBMCs unsorted stopped any conclusive comparison of naive versus antigen-experienced cells.

In its sample, this clonotype was seen a few times. Antigen specificity is unknown. The authors ran a second PCR of about 6 to 12 cycles using a sample-barcoded 5' primer and a J-beta primer mix. One entry per CDR3 protein results from TCRdb running MiXCR on the 5' RACE reads. The table lists fewer than 2,000,000 distinct CDR3 sequences, roughly two fifths of them singletons. The sequencing sample was made of blood. The receptor's source is a human donor in good health. The chain carries TRBV4-1 and TRBJ2-5, with D perhaps TRBD2 (6 bases). CDR3 region: CASRDGGRGEQYF. Here the CDR3 DNA reads TGCGCCAGCAGGGACGGGGGTAGAGGGGAGCAGTACTTC.